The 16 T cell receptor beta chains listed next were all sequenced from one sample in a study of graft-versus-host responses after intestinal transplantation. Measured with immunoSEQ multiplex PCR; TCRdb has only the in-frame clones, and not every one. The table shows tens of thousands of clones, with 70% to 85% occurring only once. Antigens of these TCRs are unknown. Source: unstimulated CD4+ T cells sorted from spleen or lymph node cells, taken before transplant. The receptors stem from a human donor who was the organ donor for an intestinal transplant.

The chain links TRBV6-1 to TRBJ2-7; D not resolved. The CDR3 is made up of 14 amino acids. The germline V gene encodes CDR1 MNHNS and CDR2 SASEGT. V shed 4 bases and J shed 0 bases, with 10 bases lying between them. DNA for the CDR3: TGTGCCAGCAGTGGCTTGTACTCCTCCTACGAGCAGTACTTC. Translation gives CASSGLYSSYEQYF.

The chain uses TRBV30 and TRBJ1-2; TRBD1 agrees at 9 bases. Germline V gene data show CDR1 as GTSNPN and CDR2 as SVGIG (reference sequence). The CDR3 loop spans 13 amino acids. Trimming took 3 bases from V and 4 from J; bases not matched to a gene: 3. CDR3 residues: CAWRGQGTYGYTF. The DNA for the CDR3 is TGTGCCTGGAGGGGACAGGGCACCTATGGCTACACCTTC.

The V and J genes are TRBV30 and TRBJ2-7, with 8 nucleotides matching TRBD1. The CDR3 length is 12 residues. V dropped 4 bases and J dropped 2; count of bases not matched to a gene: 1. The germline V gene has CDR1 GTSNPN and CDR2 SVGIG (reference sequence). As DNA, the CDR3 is TGTGCCTGGATCAGGGGGCCCTACGAGCAGTACTTC. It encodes CAWIRGPYEQYF.

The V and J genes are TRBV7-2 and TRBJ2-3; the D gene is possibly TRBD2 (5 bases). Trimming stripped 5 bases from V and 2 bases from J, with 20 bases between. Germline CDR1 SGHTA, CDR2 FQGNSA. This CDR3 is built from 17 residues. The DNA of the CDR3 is TGTGCCAGCAGCGAACGCCGCAGTCTGAGGGCCACAGATACGCAGTATTTT. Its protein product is CASSERRSLRATDTQYF.

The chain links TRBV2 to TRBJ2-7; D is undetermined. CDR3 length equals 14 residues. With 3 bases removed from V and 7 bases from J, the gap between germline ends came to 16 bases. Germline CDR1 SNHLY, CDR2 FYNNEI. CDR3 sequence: CASSEARTTGEQYF. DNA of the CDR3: TGTGCCAGCAGTGAGGCTCGAACCACTGGGGAGCAGTACTTC.

Written as DNA, the CDR3 is TGTGCCAGTAGTATAGCAGGGGGCTATGGCTACACCTTC. Encoded protein: CASSIAGGYGYTF. The genes are TRBV19 and TRBJ1-2; TRBD1 agrees at 7 bases. CDR1 is LNHDA, CDR2 SQIVND, per germline (reference sequence). Unmatched junction bases numbered 0, after V lost 1 base and J lost 4 bases. The length of the CDR3 is 13 residues.

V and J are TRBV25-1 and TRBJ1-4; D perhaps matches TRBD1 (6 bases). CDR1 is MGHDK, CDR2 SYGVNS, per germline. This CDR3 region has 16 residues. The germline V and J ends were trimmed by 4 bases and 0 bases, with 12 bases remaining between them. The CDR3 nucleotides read TGTGCCAGCAGTGGGATCCCAGGGGCAACTAATGAAAAACTGTTTTTT. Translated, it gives CASSGIPGATNEKLFF.

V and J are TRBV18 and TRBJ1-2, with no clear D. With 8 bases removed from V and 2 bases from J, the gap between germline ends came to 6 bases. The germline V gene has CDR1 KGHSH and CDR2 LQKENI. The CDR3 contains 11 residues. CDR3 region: CASPDNYGYTF. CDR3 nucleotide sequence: TGTGCCAGCCCGGACAACTATGGCTACACCTTC.

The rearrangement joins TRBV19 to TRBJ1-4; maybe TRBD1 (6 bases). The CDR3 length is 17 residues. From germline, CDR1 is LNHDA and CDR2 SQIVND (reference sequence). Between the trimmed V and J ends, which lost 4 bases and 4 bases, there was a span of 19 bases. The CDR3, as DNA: TGTGCCAGTAGTACCCAAGGGAAACAGGGAGGTAATGAAAAACTGTTTTTT. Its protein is CASSTQGKQGGNEKLFF.

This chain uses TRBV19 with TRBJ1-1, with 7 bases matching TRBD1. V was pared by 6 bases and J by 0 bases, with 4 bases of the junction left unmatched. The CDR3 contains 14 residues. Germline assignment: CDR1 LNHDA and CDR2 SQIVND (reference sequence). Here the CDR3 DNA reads TGTGCCAGTAGGGACAGGACTATGAACACTGAAGCTTTCTTT. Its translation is CASRDRTMNTEAFF.

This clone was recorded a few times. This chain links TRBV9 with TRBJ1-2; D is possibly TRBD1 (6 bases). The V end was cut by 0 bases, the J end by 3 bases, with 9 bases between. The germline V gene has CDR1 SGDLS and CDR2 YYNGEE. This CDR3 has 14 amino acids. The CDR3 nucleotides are TGTGCCAGCAGCGTAGCCCCAGGGGACTATGGCTACACCTTC. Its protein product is CASSVAPGDYGYTF.

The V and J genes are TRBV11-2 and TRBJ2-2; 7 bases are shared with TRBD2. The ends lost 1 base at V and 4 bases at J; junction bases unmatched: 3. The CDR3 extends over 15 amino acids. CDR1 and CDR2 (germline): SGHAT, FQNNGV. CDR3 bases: TGTGCCAGCAGCTTAGCCGGGGGGACCACCGGGGAGCTGTTTTTT. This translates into CASSLAGGTTGELFF.

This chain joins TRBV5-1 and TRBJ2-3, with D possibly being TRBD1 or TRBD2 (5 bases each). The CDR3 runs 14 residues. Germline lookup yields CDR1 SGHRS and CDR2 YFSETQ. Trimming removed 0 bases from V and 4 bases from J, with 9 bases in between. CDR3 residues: CASSLGGVPDTQYF. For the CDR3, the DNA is TGCGCCAGCAGCTTGGGAGGGGTCCCAGATACGCAGTATTTT.

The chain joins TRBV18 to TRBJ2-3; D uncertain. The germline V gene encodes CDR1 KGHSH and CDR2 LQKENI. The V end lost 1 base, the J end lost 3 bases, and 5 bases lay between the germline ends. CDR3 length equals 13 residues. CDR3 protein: CASSPLDTDTQYF. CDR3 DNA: TGTGCCAGCTCACCACTCGATACAGATACGCAGTATTTT.

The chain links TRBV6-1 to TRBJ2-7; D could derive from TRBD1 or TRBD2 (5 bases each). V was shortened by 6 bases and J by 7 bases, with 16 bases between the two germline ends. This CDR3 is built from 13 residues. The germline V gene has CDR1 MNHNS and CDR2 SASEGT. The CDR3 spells CASSVTATGEQYF. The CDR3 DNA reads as TGTGCCAGCAGCGTGACAGCCACGGGGGAGCAGTACTTC.

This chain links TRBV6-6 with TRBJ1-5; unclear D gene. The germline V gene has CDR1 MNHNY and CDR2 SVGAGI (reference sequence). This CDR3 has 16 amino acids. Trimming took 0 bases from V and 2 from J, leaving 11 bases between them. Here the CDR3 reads CASSYSIGIGNQPQHF. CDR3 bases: TGTGCCAGCAGTTACTCTATAGGGATCGGCAATCAGCCCCAGCATTTT.